This T cell receptor (beta chain) was obtained from a study of blood T cells in healthy people across ages. General study results and limits: Higher diversity and more naive CD4+ cells were features of long-lived donors, compared to aged donors. Investigators treated diversity estimates from one million T cells as underestimates.

The use of a sample-barcoded 5' primer and a J-beta primer mix characterized a second PCR of roughly 7 to 11 cycles. TCRdb used MiXCR to reprocess the 5' RACE reads, holding one entry per CDR3 protein. Here the sample spans about 1.8 million distinct CDR3 sequences, just under 50% being singletons. Per-sample PBMC isolation yielded at least 6 million cells. Per sample, no less than 6 micrograms of total RNA were extracted. To note about this clonotype: The antigen is not known.

Trimming left V 0 bases short and J 5 bases short, with 20 bases between. In germline, CDR1 is SGHRS, CDR2 YFSETQ. This CDR3 contains 17 residues. This chain connects TRBV5-1 to TRBJ2-5; tentatively, D is TRBD1 or TRBD2 (6 bases each). The source is a woman between 40 and 55 years old in good health. Input material: blood. The CDR3 spells CASSLDPYGGPRETQYF. DNA of the CDR3: TGCGCCAGCAGCTTGGATCCTTACGGGGGCCCACGGGAGACCCAGTACTTC. Drawing the rest from reference TRBV5-1 and TRBJ2-5, the complete variable domain is KAGVTQTPRYLIKTRGQQVTLSCSPISGHRSVSWYQQTPGQGLQFLFEYFSETQRNKGNFPGRFSGRQFSNSRSEMNVSTLELGDSALYLCASSLDPYGGPRETQYFGPGTRLLVL.